The present entry profiles one TCR beta chain with its context. Its specificity is unknown. The entry originates in a study of cytomegalovirus exposure and HLA in healthy donors. A multiplex PCR was run with 60 Vbeta primers and 13 Jbeta primers. TCRdb's table, derived via immunoSEQ multiplex PCR, lists solely in-frame clones and lacks some. The table lists tens of thousands of clones, roughly 64% of them singletons, with about 15% in the top ten. The study's findings and limits: TRBV6-2, TRBV6-3 and some other V segments were unresolvable in 87-base-pair reads. The listing of roughly 160 TCR beta chains classed them as cytomegalovirus-associated.

The CDR3 covers 13 residues. The germline V gene has CDR1 MNHNY and CDR2 SVGAGI (reference sequence). Trimming removed 3 bases from V and 5 bases from J, with 9 bases in between. The clonotype was recovered from a woman aged 40 to 50 in good health and CMV-seropositive. This sequence joins TRBV6-6 and TRBJ2-3, with D perhaps matching TRBD2 (6 bases). The specimen sequenced was PBMCs. Here the CDR3 reads CASSYTRGDTQYF. DNA of the CDR3: TGTGCCAGCAGTTATACGCGGGGAGATACGCAGTATTTT.